The 18 T cell receptor beta chains in this list originate from one sample, sequenced in a study of patients and donors after allogeneic stem cell transplantation. TCRdb independently ran MiXCR on the RT-PCR reads; one entry per CDR3 protein. There are 800,000 to 1,000,000 distinct CDR3 sequences in the sample; more than 15% occur only once, and around 5.5% lies in the top ten. Sequences were obtained from blood, either unsorted or a sorted T cell fraction (not recorded which). Receptor source: a human donor who was either an allogeneic HSCT recipient or a stem cell or donor lymphocyte infusion donor (not recorded which). It is not recorded whose cells these are; they may come from a transplant donor.

The rearrangement links TRBV7-9 to TRBJ2-1, with TRBD1 matching 8 bases. Losses at the gene ends were 5 bases for V and 10 bases for J; bases not matched to a gene: 4. Germline V gives CDR1 SEHNR, CDR2 FQNEAQ (reference sequence). The CDR3 is 12 amino acids. DNA of the CDR3: TGTGCCAGCAGCGGACAGGGAGAGGAGCAGTTCTTC. Amino acids: CASSGQGEEQFF. The entire variable domain, with the rest obtained from reference TRBV7-9 and TRBJ2-1, is as follows: DTGVSQNPRHKITKRGQNVTFRCDPISEHNRLYWYRQTLGQGPEFLTYFQNEAQLEKSRLLSDRFSAERPKGSFSTLEIQRTEQGDSAMYLCASSGQGEEQFFGPGTRLTVL.

The table lists this clonotype with a few counts. This chain links TRBV10-3 with TRBJ1-4; no reliable D call. V dropped 3 bases and J dropped 14 bases, with 16 bases sitting between them. The germline V gene encodes CDR1 ENHRY and CDR2 SYGVKD. The CDR3 covers 13 residues. For the CDR3, the DNA is TGTGCCATCAGTGATGGGGTCGCTAAAGACCTGTTTTTT. Amino acids: CAISDGVAKDLFF.

The table lists this clonotype with a few counts. The rearrangement uses TRBV7-9 and TRBJ2-3; 8 bases are a match to TRBD2. The CDR3 length is 16 residues. The junction had 9 bases not matched to a gene; V was cut back by 2 bases and J by 5 bases. Germline V gene data show CDR1 as SEHNR and CDR2 as FQNEAQ (reference sequence). The CDR3 nucleotides are TGTGCCAGCAGCTTATCGTGGCGGGAGGAACAAGATACGCAGTATTTT. It specifies CASSLSWREEQDTQYF.

The V and J genes are TRBV7-2 and TRBJ2-2; TRBD1 might be the D (5 bases). The CDR3 extends over 14 amino acids. Deletions cut 2 bases from V and 5 bases from J, with 9 bases between. Germline V CDR1 and CDR2: SGHTA, FQGNSA. CDR3 sequence reads: CASSLFRETGELFF. The CDR3, as DNA: TGTGCCAGCAGCTTATTCAGGGAAACCGGGGAGCTGTTTTTT.

The chain combines TRBV12-3 or TRBV12-4 with TRBJ2-1, with 8 bases fitting TRBD2. The CDR3 loop spans 15 amino acids. J lost 8 bases, V lost 2 bases, and 8 bases had no gene match. The CDR3 loop is CASSLRGGQGDEQFF. CDR3 in DNA: TGTGCCAGCAGTTTACGGGGGGGCCAAGGGGATGAGCAGTTCTTC.

This clonotype was detected a few times. The genes are TRBV10-3 and TRBJ2-7; D not resolved. The CDR3 totals 14 residues. Germline V gene sequence: CDR1 ENHRY, CDR2 SYGVKD. V was clipped by 8 bases and J by 1 base, with 15 bases between them. CDR3 residues: CAIRVDGRSYEQYF. CDR3 bases: TGTGCCATCCGCGTCGACGGACGATCCTACGAGCAGTACTTC.

The V and J genes are TRBV15 and TRBJ1-2; D is uncertain. The CDR3 loop spans 11 amino acids. V lost 5 bases and J lost 6, with 7 bases in between. The germline V gene has CDR1 LNHNV and CDR2 YYDKDF (reference sequence). The chain's CDR3 is CATSLNNGYTF. The CDR3 region has the DNA TGTGCCACCAGCCTAAACAATGGCTACACCTTC.

CDR3 nucleotide sequence: TGTGCCACCAGTGATTTCCGTGGGGGGGCGAACACCGGGGAGCTGTTTTTT. Translating gives CATSDFRGGANTGELFF. The chain combines TRBV24-1 with TRBJ2-2, with TRBD2 matching over 7 bases. After removal of 1 base from V and 0 bases from J, the junction contained 4 bases not matched to a gene. The CDR3 loop spans 17 amino acids. CDR1 KGHDR and CDR2 SFDVKD come from the germline V gene.

The chain joins TRBV7-2 to TRBJ1-4; 7 bases agree with TRBD1. V lost 1 base and J lost 8; bases outside the gene matches: 7. This CDR3 contains 15 residues. The V gene's germline CDR1 is SGHTA and CDR2 FQGNSA. For the CDR3, the DNA is TGTGCCAGCAGCTTAGGTGACAGGGCGGGCGAAAAACTGTTTTTT. Amino acids: CASSLGDRAGEKLFF.

The table lists this clonotype with a few counts. The rearrangement uses TRBV6-5 and TRBJ1-2; 10 nucleotides match TRBD1. J lost 4 bases, V lost 4 bases, and 6 bases had no gene match. Germline V lookup: CDR1 MNHEY, CDR2 SVGAGI. CDR3 size: 15 residues. CDR3 sequence reads: CASSSPDRGAYGYTF. The CDR3 DNA sequence: TGTGCCAGCAGTTCCCCGGACAGGGGGGCCTATGGCTACACCTTC.

The chain is built from TRBV7-8 and TRBJ2-5; 7 positions match TRBD1. The CDR3 has 14 amino acids. The germline V gene encodes CDR1 SGHVS and CDR2 FQNEAQ. V was clipped by 6 bases and J by 4 bases; unmatched bases: 8. The CDR3 DNA reads as TGTGCCAGCAGGCAAGGGGGCCTCGGAGAGACCCAGTACTTC. It encodes CASRQGGLGETQYF.

The V gene is TRBV4-3, the J gene TRBJ2-2; TRBD2 aligns across 10 bases. The germline V gene has CDR1 LGHNA and CDR2 YSLEER. Trimming cost V 5 bases and J 0 bases; bases outside gene matches: 9. The CDR3 has 18 amino acids. DNA for the CDR3: TGCGCCAGCAGCTGGGTGGTAGCGGGGGGCTCGAACACCGGGGAGCTGTTTTTT. As protein: CASSWVVAGGSNTGELFF.

The chain employs TRBV6-2 or TRBV6-3 and TRBJ2-5, with D uncertain. With 6 bases removed from V and 0 bases from J, the gap between germline ends came to 14 bases. Germline loops: CDR1 MNHEY, CDR2 SVGEGT. The CDR3 totals 15 residues. CDR3 DNA: TGTGCCAGCAGCCCAGATCGTGTCTACCAAGAGACCCAGTACTTC. It yields the protein CASSPDRVYQETQYF.

The chain combines TRBV6-5 with TRBJ2-7; TRBD1 aligns across 9 bases. Germline V gene data show CDR1 as MNHEY and CDR2 as SVGAGI. The CDR3 extends over 16 amino acids. V shed 4 bases, J shed 2 bases, and the junction held 9 bases outside the gene matches. The CDR3 loop reads CASSFQTGGSPYEQYF. In nucleotides, the CDR3 is TGTGCCAGCAGTTTCCAGACAGGGGGGTCCCCCTACGAGCAGTACTTC.

This clonotype was counted many times. This chain uses TRBV12-3 or TRBV12-4 with TRBJ2-7; the match to TRBD1 covers 10 bases. CDR3 length equals 15 residues. Unmatched junction bases numbered 7, after V lost 3 bases and J lost 5 bases. The CDR3 is CASSFRGGQGNEQYF. The CDR3 DNA sequence: TGTGCCAGCAGTTTCCGAGGGGGACAGGGGAACGAGCAGTACTTC.

This clonotype was observed many times. The V and J genes are TRBV7-2 and TRBJ2-2; 10 positions match TRBD2. CDR1 is SGHTA and CDR2 is FQGNSA in the germline V gene. The CDR3 is 17 residues long. Unmatched junction bases numbered 7, after V lost 6 bases and J lost 0 bases. Written as DNA, the CDR3 is TGTGCCAGCAGACAACCCGGACTAGCGGCGAACACCGGGGAGCTGTTTTTT. Translated, it gives CASRQPGLAANTGELFF. Variable domain in full (rest from reference TRBV7-2 and TRBJ2-2): GAGVSQSPSNKVTEKGKDVELRCDPISGHTALYWYRQSLGQGLEFLIYFQGNSAPDKSGLPSDRFSAERTGGSVSTLTIQRTQQEDSAVYLCASRQPGLAANTGELFFGEGSRLTVL.

The CDR3 DNA follows: TGCAGCGTCTTAACGGACAGGGGAAACACTGAAGCTTTCTTT. Residues: CSVLTDRGNTEAFF. The chain joins TRBV29-1 to TRBJ1-1; 9 nucleotides agree with TRBD1. CDR3 size: 14 residues. Germline V lookup: CDR1 SQVTM, CDR2 ANQGSEA. J was trimmed by 2 bases and V by 6 bases; bases with no gene match: 7.

A remark on this clonotype: At one of its ends the junction is not consistent with the germline gene, which may arise from a read error. The chain recombines TRBV9 with TRBJ1-5; unclear D gene. Germline values: CDR1 SGDLS, CDR2 YYNGEE. The CDR3 is 14 amino acids. The CDR3 DNA is TGTGCCAGCAGCCCAACGTCGAGGAATCAGGCCCAGCATTTT. Translated: CASSPTSRNQAQHF.